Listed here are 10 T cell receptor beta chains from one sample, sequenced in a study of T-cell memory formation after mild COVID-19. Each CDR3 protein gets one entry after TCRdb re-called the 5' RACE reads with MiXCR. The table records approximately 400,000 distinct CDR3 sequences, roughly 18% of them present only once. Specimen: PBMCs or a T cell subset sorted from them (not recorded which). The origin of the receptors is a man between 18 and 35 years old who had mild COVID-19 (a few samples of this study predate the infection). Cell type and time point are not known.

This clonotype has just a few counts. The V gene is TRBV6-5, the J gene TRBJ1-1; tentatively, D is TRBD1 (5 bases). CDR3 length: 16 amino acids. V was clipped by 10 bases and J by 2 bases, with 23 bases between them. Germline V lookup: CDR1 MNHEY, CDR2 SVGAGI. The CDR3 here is CATKGWTRDENTEAFF. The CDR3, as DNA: TGTGCCACCAAGGGGTGGACCAGGGATGAAAACACTGAAGCTTTCTTT.

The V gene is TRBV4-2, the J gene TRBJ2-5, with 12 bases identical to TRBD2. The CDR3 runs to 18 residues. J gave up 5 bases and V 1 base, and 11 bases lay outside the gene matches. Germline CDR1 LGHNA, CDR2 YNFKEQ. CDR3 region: CASSQVGASGGAYETQYF. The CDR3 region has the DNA TGTGCCAGCAGCCAAGTCGGGGCTAGCGGGGGGGCTTATGAGACCCAGTACTTC.

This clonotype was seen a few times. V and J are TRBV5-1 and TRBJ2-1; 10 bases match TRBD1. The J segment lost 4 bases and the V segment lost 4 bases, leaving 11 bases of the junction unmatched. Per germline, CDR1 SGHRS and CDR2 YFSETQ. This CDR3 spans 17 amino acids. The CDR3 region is CASSPTPDRGLYNEQFF. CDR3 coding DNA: TGCGCCAGCAGCCCAACTCCCGACAGGGGGCTATACAATGAGCAGTTCTTC.

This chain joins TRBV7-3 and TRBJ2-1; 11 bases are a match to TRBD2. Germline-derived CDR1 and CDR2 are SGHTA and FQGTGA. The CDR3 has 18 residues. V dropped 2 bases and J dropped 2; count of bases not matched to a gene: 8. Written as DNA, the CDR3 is TGTGCCAGCAGCTTATCCCTTCTAGCGGGGGGCGCCTACAATGAGCAGTTCTTC. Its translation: CASSLSLLAGGAYNEQFF.

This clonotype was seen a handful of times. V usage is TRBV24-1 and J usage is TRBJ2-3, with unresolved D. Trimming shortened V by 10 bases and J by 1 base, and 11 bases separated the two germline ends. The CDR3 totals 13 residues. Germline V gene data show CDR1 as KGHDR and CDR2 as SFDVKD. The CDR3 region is CATRAGGTDTQYF. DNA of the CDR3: TGTGCCACACGGGCAGGAGGCACAGATACGCAGTATTTT.

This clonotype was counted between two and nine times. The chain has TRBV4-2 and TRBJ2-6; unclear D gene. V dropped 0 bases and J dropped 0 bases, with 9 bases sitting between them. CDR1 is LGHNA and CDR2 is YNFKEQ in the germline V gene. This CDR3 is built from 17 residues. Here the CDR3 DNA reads TGTGCCAGCAGCCAAGACCCCGCCGCCTCTGGGGCCAACGTCCTGACTTTC. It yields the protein CASSQDPAASGANVLTF.

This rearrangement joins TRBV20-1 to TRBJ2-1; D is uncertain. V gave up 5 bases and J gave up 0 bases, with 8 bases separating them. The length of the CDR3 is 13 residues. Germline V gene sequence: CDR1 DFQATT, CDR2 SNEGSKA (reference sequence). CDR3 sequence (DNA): TGCAGTGCTCGACCCCCCTCCTACAATGAGCAGTTCTTC. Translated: CSARPPSYNEQFF.

Written as DNA, the CDR3 is TGTGCCAGCACCCCTAGGACAGGGGGCTCCGGGGAGCTGTTTTTT. This gives the protein CASTPRTGGSGELFF. The chain carries TRBV2 and TRBJ2-2; 11 nucleotides agree with TRBD1. This CDR3 spans 15 amino acids. V was clipped by 7 bases and J by 6 bases; unmatched bases: 7. Germline CDR1 reads SNHLY; CDR2 reads FYNNEI.

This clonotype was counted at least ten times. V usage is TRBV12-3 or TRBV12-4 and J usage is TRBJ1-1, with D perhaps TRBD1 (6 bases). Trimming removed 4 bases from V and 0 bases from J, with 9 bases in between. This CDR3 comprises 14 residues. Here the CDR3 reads CASSSRGMNTEAFF. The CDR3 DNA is TGTGCCAGCAGTTCAAGGGGGATGAACACTGAAGCTTTCTTT.

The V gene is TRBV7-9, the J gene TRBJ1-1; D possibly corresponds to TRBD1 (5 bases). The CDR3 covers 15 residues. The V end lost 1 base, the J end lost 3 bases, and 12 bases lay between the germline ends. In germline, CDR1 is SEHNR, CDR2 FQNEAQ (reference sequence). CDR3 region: CASSLGGSVDTEAFF. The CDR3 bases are TGTGCCAGCAGCTTAGGGGGCTCTGTAGACACTGAAGCTTTCTTT.